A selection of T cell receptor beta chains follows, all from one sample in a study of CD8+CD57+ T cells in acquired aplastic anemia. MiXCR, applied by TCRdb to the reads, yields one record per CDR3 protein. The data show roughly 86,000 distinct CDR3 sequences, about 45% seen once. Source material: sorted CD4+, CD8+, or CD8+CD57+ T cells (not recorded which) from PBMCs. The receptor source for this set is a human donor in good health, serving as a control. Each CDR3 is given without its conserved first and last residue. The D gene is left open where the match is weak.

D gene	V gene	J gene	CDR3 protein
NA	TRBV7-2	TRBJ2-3	ASASRYTDTQY
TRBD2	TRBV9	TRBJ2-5	ASSVGGGETQY
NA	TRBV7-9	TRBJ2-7	ASSFRTEISREQY
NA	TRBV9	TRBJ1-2	ASSVGDGGNYGYT
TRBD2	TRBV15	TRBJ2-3	ATSRPRTGRGDTQY
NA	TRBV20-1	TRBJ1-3	SALGLFSGNTIY
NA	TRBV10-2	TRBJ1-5	ASNHLGNQPQH
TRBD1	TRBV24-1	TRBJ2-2	ATSDLTDRGLF
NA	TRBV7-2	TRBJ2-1	ASSLVRDNEQF
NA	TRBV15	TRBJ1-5	ATSTPGFQQPQH
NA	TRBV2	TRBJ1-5	ASSELPGPTGPQH
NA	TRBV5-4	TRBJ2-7	ASSFPGGRNEQY
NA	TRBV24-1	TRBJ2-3	ATSESSTDTQY
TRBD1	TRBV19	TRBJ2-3	ASSITGGKQY
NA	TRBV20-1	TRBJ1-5	SARKPLSNQPQH
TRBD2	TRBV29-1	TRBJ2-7	SGREAWEQY
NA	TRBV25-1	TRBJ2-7	AWSVAGGYEQY
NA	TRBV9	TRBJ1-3	ASSVPHSGNTIY
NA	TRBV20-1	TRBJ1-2	SARWGGHGYT
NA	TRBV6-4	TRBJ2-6	ASNHGDSGANVLT
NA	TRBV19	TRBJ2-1	ASSITAGNSYNEQF
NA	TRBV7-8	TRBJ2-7	ASSLERYEQY
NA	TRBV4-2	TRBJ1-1	ASSQGGVPEAF
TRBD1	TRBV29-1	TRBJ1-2	SVEAGTGDNYGYT
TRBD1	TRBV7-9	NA	ASSFSGTGAYEQY
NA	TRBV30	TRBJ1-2	AWSVLKNYGYT
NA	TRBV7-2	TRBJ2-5	ASSPGLQETQY
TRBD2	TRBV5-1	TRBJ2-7	ASSTSLAGGPRDEQY
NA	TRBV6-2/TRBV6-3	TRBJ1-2	ASSRTGYGYT
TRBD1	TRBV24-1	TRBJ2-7	ATQPTGQGTHEQY
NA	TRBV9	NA	ASSVGGSVGYT
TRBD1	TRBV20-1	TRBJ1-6	SAQTGQGASESPLH
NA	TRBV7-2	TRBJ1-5	ASSFTGYDQPQH
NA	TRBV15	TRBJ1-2	ATSRVGEMGGYT
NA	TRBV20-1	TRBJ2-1	SALDGGGTINEQF
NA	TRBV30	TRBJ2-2	AWAYGTYSHGELF
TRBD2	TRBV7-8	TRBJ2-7	ASSLPTSGGASLSYEQY
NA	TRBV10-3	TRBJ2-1	AIGVGGGPDNEQF
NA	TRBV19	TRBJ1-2	ASSIWLGWTRPQRNYGYT
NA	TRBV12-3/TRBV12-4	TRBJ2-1	ASSFTPDNEQL
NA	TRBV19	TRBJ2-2	ASIRDNTGELF
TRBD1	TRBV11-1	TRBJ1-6	ASSRQGGQPFFDSPLH
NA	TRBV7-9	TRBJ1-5	ASSLGGEGQPQH
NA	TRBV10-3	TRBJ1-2	TISGDYGYT
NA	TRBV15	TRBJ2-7	ATSLYSYEQY
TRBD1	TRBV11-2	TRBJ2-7	ASSPFLPFGQGMEQY
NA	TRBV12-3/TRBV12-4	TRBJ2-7	ASSLAIPAYEQY
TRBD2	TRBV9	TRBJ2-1	ASDGGGYNEQF
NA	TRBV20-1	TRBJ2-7	SAREEENEQY
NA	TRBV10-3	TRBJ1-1	AIGTRETEAF
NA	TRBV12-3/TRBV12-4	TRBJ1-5	ASSFSGYNQPQH
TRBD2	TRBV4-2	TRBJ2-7	ASSQGTRDHGEQY
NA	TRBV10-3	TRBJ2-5	AISESASPETQY
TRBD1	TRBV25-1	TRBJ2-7	ASSESGTGDYEQY
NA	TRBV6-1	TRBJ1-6	ASSVRPRGDNSPLH
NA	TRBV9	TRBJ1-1	ASSGTGKNTEAF
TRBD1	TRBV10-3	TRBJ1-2	AISESHRGVGGYT
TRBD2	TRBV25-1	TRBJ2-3	ASSDVAGGPMPDTQY